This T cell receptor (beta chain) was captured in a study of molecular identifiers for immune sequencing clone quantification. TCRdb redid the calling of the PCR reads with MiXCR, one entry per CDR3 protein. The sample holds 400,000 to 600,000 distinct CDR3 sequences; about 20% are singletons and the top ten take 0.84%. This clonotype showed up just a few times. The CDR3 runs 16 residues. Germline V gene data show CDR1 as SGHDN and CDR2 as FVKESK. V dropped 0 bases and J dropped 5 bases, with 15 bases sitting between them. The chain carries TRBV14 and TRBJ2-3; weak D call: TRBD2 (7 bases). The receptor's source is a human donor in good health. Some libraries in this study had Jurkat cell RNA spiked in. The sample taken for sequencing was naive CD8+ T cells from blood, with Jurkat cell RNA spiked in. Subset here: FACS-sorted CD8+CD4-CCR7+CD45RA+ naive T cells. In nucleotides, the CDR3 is TGTGCCAGCAGCCAAGATGTTGGGGGGGCAGGAGATACGCAGTATTTT. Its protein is CASSQDVGGAGDTQYF.